One T cell receptor beta chain is described in this entry. This CDR3 region has 14 residues. The ends were cut back, 0 bases at V and 4 bases at J, with 6 bases in the middle. Germline lookup yields CDR1 MNHEY and CDR2 SVGAGI. MiXCR was run by TCRdb on the 5' RACE reads, yielding one entry per CDR3 protein. Here the sample spans some 290,000 distinct CDR3 sequences, around 19% being singletons. This entry comes from a study of CD8 T cells in ankylosing spondylitis. The sequence derives from a male donor with ankylosing spondylitis or in good health (not recorded which). The chain carries TRBV6-5 and TRBJ2-2, with no clear D. Sequencing was done on a sample of blood, either unsorted or a sorted T cell fraction (not recorded which). The CDR3 is CASSYSSGTGELFF. The CDR3 DNA is TGTGCCAGCAGTTACTCATCGGGCACCGGGGAGCTGTTTTTT.